This T cell receptor (beta chain) was captured in a study of PD-1 blockade in mismatch repair-deficient tumors. On the study more broadly: Patients had around 11 mismatch repair-deficient cancer types, all previously treated and progressing.

Clones were sequenced by immunoSEQ multiplex PCR, and TCRdb holds only the in-frame ones, with some missing. The table lists tens of thousands of clones, about 83% of them singletons. PCR or immunohistochemistry showed mismatch repair deficiency in every enrolled patient. Whole-study findings and limits: After pembrolizumab, tumor-resident clones rose rapidly, then generally contracted before radiologic responses.

In the case of this clone: Its antigen is undetermined.

The source of this sequence is an adult with mismatch repair-deficient cancer. This specimen consisted of peripheral blood, obtained 12 weeks after starting pembrolizumab.

As DNA, the CDR3 is TGTGCCAGCAGTGACGGGGCCGGGAGTTACAATGAGCAGTTCTTC. Translation: CASSDGAGSYNEQFF. The chain has TRBV6-4 and TRBJ2-1; D might be TRBD2 (6 bases). Trimming shortened V by 2 bases and J by 4 bases, and 12 bases separated the two germline ends. The CDR3 totals 15 residues. The germline V gene has CDR1 MRHNA and CDR2 SNTAGT.